The 15 T cell receptor beta chains reported below all come from one sample, sequenced in a study of post-analysis software for immune sequencing data. Regarding the study as a whole: TRBV segments more frequent in patients than in controls numbered roughly 5 and included TRBV5-6, TRBV5-1 and TRBV20-1.

Tagging with unique molecular identifiers was a feature of the TCR beta cDNA libraries. From the PCR reads, TCRdb called clonotypes with MiXCR, one entry per CDR3 protein. The sample holds 250,000 to 300,000 distinct CDR3 sequences, 36% seen once. Which antigens these TCRs recognize remains unknown. Sequencing used blood. These receptors came from a girl aged 10 to 17 with multiple sclerosis.

V is TRBV6-2 or TRBV6-3 and J is TRBJ2-7; D not resolved. Trimming stripped 9 bases from V and 0 bases from J, with 9 bases between. Germline CDR1 and CDR2: MNHEY and SVGEGT. The CDR3 sequence is 12 residues long. CDR3 nucleotide sequence: TGTGCCAGTTCGGGCCTCTCCTACGAGCAGTACTTC. Its translation: CASSGLSYEQYF.

This clonotype occurred a few times. This chain joins TRBV20-1 and TRBJ1-1; D might be TRBD1 (5 bases). Germline CDR1 and CDR2: DFQATT and SNEGSKA (reference sequence). This CDR3 has 15 residues. The ends were cut back, 6 bases at V and 4 bases at J, with 21 bases in the middle. The DNA for the CDR3 is TGCAGTGCCCTGGATGGGGCCAGAATTAGCACTGAAGCTTTCTTT. Translating gives CSALDGARISTEAFF.

This clonotype was seen at least ten times. The chain has TRBV7-9 and TRBJ2-1; D uncertain. Trimming removed 5 bases at V and 5 bases at J, with 22 bases between. The CDR3 extends over 17 amino acids. CDR1 is SEHNR, CDR2 FQNEAQ, per germline (reference sequence). CDR3 sequence: CASSPLQEDARDNEQFF. The CDR3 DNA sequence: TGTGCCAGCAGCCCCCTTCAAGAGGACGCTAGGGACAATGAGCAGTTCTTC.

This clonotype has a count of ten or more. The chain recombines TRBV28 with TRBJ2-3, with 12 bases matching TRBD1. Looked up from germline, CDR1 is MDHEN and CDR2 is SYDVKM. J gave up 0 bases and V 6 bases, and 7 bases lay outside the gene matches. The CDR3 extends over 17 amino acids. The DNA for the CDR3 is TGTGCCAGCAGACCACCGGGACAGGGGGCGAGCACAGATACGCAGTATTTT. It yields the protein CASRPPGQGASTDTQYF.

As regards this clonotype: Just one base apart from a much larger clone, this may be a read error. The V gene is TRBV5-5, the J gene TRBJ1-2, with D tentatively TRBD1 (6 bases). CDR3 size: 14 residues. Germline V gives CDR1 SGHKS, CDR2 YYEKEE (reference sequence). Trimming removed 10 bases from V and 2 bases from J, with 18 bases in between. CDR3 sequence: CACTLDRTNYGYTF. CDR3 nucleotide sequence: TGTGCCTGCACCTTGGACAGAACCAACTATGGCTACACCTTC. Based on the CDR3 plus reference TRBV5-5 and TRBJ1-2, the full variable domain is DAGVTQSPTHLIKTRGQQVTLRCSPISGHKSVSWYQQVLGQGPQFIFQYYEKEERGRGNFPDRFSARQFPNYSSELNVNALLLGDSALYLCACTLDRTNYGYTFGSGTRLTVV.

Note on this clonotype: This clone may be a read error of a much larger clone one base away. The chain combines TRBV28 with TRBJ1-6, with unresolved D. CDR3 length: 13 residues. CDR1 and CDR2 (germline): MDHEN, SYDVKM. The CDR3 sequence: CASLAGYNPPLHF. The CDR3 DNA follows: TGTGCCAGCCTCGCGGGTTATAATCCACCCCTCCACTTT.

Ten or more counts support this clonotype. The rearrangement uses TRBV3-1 and TRBJ2-5, with a possible D match to TRBD1 (5 bases). With 4 bases removed from V and 7 bases from J, the gap between germline ends came to 13 bases. The CDR3 totals 13 residues. Germline V CDR1 and CDR2: LGHDT, YNNKEL (reference sequence). The CDR3 DNA reads TGTGCCAGCAGCCTAGGGGCCCATCCGACCCAGTACTTC. Translated, it gives CASSLGAHPTQYF.

This clonotype has ten or more counts. The chain uses TRBV7-2 and TRBJ2-1; no reliable D call. There are 13 residues in the CDR3. In germline, CDR1 is SGHTA, CDR2 FQGNSA. V was clipped by 9 bases and J by 5 bases, with 14 bases between them. CDR3 loop: CARAKSLNNEQFF. The CDR3 coding sequence is TGTGCCAGGGCGAAATCCTTAAACAATGAGCAGTTCTTC. Complete variable domain (other parts from reference TRBV7-2 and TRBJ2-1): GAGVSQSPSNKVTEKGKDVELRCDPISGHTALYWYRQSLGQGLEFLIYFQGNSAPDKSGLPSDRFSAERTGGSVSTLTIQRTQQEDSAVYLCARAKSLNNEQFFGPGTRLTVL.

With regard to this clonotype: A much larger clone differs by one base, so this may be a read error. The genes are TRBV7-2 and TRBJ1-1; no clear D gene. Germline CDR1 and CDR2: SGHTA and FQGNSA. This CDR3 is built from 13 residues. This chain's CDR3 is CASSLPRVTGAFF. The CDR3 bases are TGTGCCAGCAGCTTACCTCGGGTCACTGGAGCTTTCTTT.

Many counts were recorded for this clonotype. V and J are TRBV20-1 and TRBJ2-3; possible D gene TRBD2, 5 bases. CDR3 size: 16 residues. Germline assignment: CDR1 DFQATT and CDR2 SNEGSKA (reference sequence). V was trimmed by 0 bases and J by 0 bases, leaving 13 bases between them. In DNA form, the CDR3 reads TGCAGTGCTAGAGATGTAGCGCCGACTAGCACAGATACGCAGTATTTT. Translating gives CSARDVAPTSTDTQYF.

The table lists this clonotype with a few counts. This rearrangement joins TRBV7-2 to TRBJ1-6; D remains unclear. This CDR3 spans 13 amino acids. The germline V gene encodes CDR1 SGHTA and CDR2 FQGNSA. V gave up 4 bases and J gave up 3 bases, with 4 bases separating them. The CDR3 DNA reads TGTGCCAGCAGCTCGGTCTATAATTCACCCCTCCACTTT. Protein product: CASSSVYNSPLHF.

This clonotype occurred many times. The CDR3 region is CSARDTGDSNQPQHF. The CDR3 DNA reads TGCAGTGCTAGAGATACCGGGGATAGCAATCAGCCCCAGCATTTT. The chain combines TRBV20-1 with TRBJ1-5; D is unresolved. V gave up 0 bases and J gave up 0 bases, with 9 bases separating them. The CDR3 totals 15 residues. Germline V CDR1 and CDR2: DFQATT, SNEGSKA (reference sequence).

This clonotype was seen a few times. The chain combines TRBV7-9 with TRBJ2-3, with 9 bases matching TRBD1. Germline V gene data show CDR1 as SEHNR and CDR2 as FQNEAQ (reference sequence). CDR3 size: 15 residues. V shed 1 base and J 4 bases; nucleotides not matched to a gene: 3. CDR3 sequence: CASSLGDRVSDTQYF. The CDR3 coding sequence is TGTGCCAGCAGCTTAGGGGACAGGGTGTCAGATACGCAGTATTTT.

This clonotype occurred many times. This chain connects TRBV29-1 to TRBJ2-4; 13 nucleotides match TRBD2. Looked up from germline, CDR1 is SQVTM and CDR2 is ANQGSEA. V dropped 0 bases and J dropped 9; count of bases not matched to a gene: 5. The CDR3 is 15 residues long. The CDR3 region is CSVEEGTSGIVIQYF. CDR3 nucleotides: TGCAGCGTTGAAGAGGGGACTAGCGGGATTGTCATTCAGTACTTC.

This clonotype was seen many times. J is TRBJ2-3 and V is TRBV25-1; tentatively, D is TRBD2 (5 bases). The germline CDR1 and CDR2 sequences are MGHDK and SYGVNS. Trimming took 1 base from V and 5 from J, leaving 13 bases between them. The CDR3 is 15 amino acids. In nucleotides, the CDR3 is TGTGCCAGCAGTGAATCGGCAGGCCGGGGAGATACGCAGTATTTT. Protein: CASSESAGRGDTQYF. Combining the CDR3 with reference TRBV25-1 and TRBJ2-3 gives the whole variable domain EADIYQTPRYLVIGTGKKITLECSQTMGHDKMYWYQQDPGMELHLIHYSYGVNSTEKGDLSSESTVSRIRTEHFPLTLESARPSHTSQYLCASSESAGRGDTQYFGPGTRLTVL.